Each of the 3 T cell receptor beta chains below was sequenced from the same sample in a study of T cell repertoires in cytomegalovirus infection. MiXCR, run by TCRdb on the reads, gives a single entry per CDR3 protein. The sample has hundreds of thousands of distinct CDR3 sequences; roughly 23% are singletons. The sequencing input was CD8+ T cells from PBMCs. These receptors all come from a human donor in good health (CMV status not recorded). Some clones in this sample may be carry-over from other donors' samples.

In its sample, this clonotype was seen a few times. The chain joins TRBV28 to TRBJ1-1; tentative D call: TRBD1 (6 bases). Germline CDR1 MDHEN, CDR2 SYDVKM. V dropped 6 bases and J dropped 7 bases, with 18 bases sitting between them. The CDR3 has 14 amino acids. CDR3 nucleotides: TGTGCCAGCAGCCCACAGGGTTACGGGAATGAAGCTTTCTTT. Protein: CASSPQGYGNEAFF.

This clonotype was counted a few times. The J gene is TRBJ2-5, the V gene TRBV5-1; TRBD1 aligns across 9 bases. This CDR3 comprises 13 residues. Germline V CDR1 and CDR2: SGHRS, YFSETQ. The V gene end was trimmed by 3 bases and the J gene end by 5 bases; junction bases not matched to a gene: 2. CDR3 DNA sequence: TGCGCCAGCAGCTCGACAGGGGGGGAGACCCAGTACTTC. This sequence encodes CASSSTGGETQYF.

This chain joins TRBV7-6 and TRBJ2-1, with TRBD1 identical over 7 bases. Germline trimming cut 5 bases from V and 7 bases from J; bases unmatched to any gene: 11. The V gene's germline CDR1 is SGHVS and CDR2 FNYEAQ. CDR3 size: 15 residues. DNA of the CDR3: TGTGCCAGCAGCCCTCGCGAGGGGGCTTTAAATGAGCAGTTCTTC. Translated, it gives CASSPREGALNEQFF.